The 14 T cell receptor beta chains below all came from one sample that was sequenced in a study of blood T cell repertoires in COVID-19. This table comes from immunoSEQ multiplex PCR, and its TCRdb copy is limited to in-frame clones, with some not included. The data contain 180,000 or so clones, over 80% of them seen just once; the ten biggest clones take up 8% to 9.5%. Source material: peripheral blood. The receptors shown here come from a woman in her 70s with acute or convalescent COVID-19.

The J gene is TRBJ2-3, the V gene TRBV3-1 (or the pseudogene TRBV3-2); TRBD2 agrees at 14 bases. CDR3 length: 17 amino acids. Trimming at V came to 1 base and at J to 4 bases, leaving 4 bases not matched to a gene. Germline V lookup: CDR1 LGHDT, CDR2 YNNKEL (reference sequence). The CDR3 loop reads CASSQGSTSGGADTQYF. The CDR3 nucleotides read TGTGCCAGCAGCCAAGGTTCGACTAGCGGGGGGGCAGATACGCAGTATTTT.

The chain joins TRBV28 to TRBJ2-5; TRBD2 matches 11 bases. Trimming took 6 bases from V and 6 from J; bases not matched to a gene: 12. Germline CDR1 is MDHEN and CDR2 is SYDVKM. This CDR3 contains 16 residues. CDR3: CASRPKTSGTLKTQYF. The CDR3, as DNA: TGTGCCAGCAGACCGAAGACTAGCGGGACTCTTAAGACCCAGTACTTC.

The CDR3 DNA follows: TGCGCCAGCAGCGCCGACAGGCTAAATCAGCCCCAGCATTTT. Its protein product is CASSADRLNQPQHF. The chain couples TRBV10-2 to TRBJ1-5; the D gene is possibly TRBD1 (6 bases). Germline-derived CDR1 and CDR2 are WSHSY and SAAADI. Deletions cut 6 bases from V and 4 bases from J, with 13 bases between. This CDR3 has 14 residues.

The chain couples TRBV30 to TRBJ1-5; D not certain. Germline-derived CDR1 and CDR2 are GTSNPN and SVGIG (reference sequence). V dropped 2 bases and J dropped 5 bases, with 7 bases sitting between them. The CDR3 is 12 residues long. Here the CDR3 DNA reads TGTGCCTGGAGTAAGACTTATCAGCCCCAGCATTTT. It is translated as CAWSKTYQPQHF.

The rearrangement links TRBV7-8 to TRBJ2-5; 12 bases map to TRBD1. Trimming at V came to 5 bases and at J to 5 bases, leaving 9 bases not matched to a gene. The CDR3 loop spans 16 amino acids. CDR1 is SGHVS, CDR2 FQNEAQ, per germline. The CDR3 here is CASSPRDRGRRETQYF. The CDR3 region has the DNA TGTGCCAGCAGCCCCAGGGACAGGGGGCGACGGGAGACCCAGTACTTC.

This clone turned up a few times. The chain joins TRBV11-2 to TRBJ1-4; D not resolved. This CDR3 has 14 amino acids. Germline V CDR1 and CDR2: SGHAT, FQNNGV. V was clipped by 0 bases and J by 8 bases, with 10 bases between them. The CDR3, as DNA: TGTGCCAGCAGCTTAGACAGATTAAGAGAAAAACTGTTTTTT. As protein: CASSLDRLREKLFF.

V is TRBV15 and J is TRBJ1-2; TRBD1 aligns across 10 bases. Germline V gene sequence: CDR1 LNHNV, CDR2 YYDKDF (reference sequence). There are 16 residues in the CDR3. J lost 2 bases, V lost 3 bases, and 6 bases had no gene match. The CDR3: CATSSLAGQGNYGYTF. As DNA, the CDR3 is TGTGCCACCAGCAGCCTCGCGGGACAGGGGAACTATGGCTACACCTTC. Full variable domain (outside the CDR3, taken from reference TRBV15 and TRBJ1-2): DAMVIQNPRYQVTQFGKPVTLSCSQTLNHNVMYWYQQKSSQAPKLLFHYYDKDFNNEADTPDNFQSRRPNTSFCFLDIRSPGLGDTAMYLCATSSLAGQGNYGYTFGSGTRLTVV.

This clone was counted only a few times. CDR3 region: CASRLQGDTEAFF. CDR3 nucleotide sequence: TGTGCCAGCAGACTACAGGGCGACACTGAAGCTTTCTTT. The rearrangement joins TRBV7-3 to TRBJ1-1, with a weak D call TRBD1 (6 bases). This CDR3 contains 13 residues. Germline CDR1 SGHTA, CDR2 FQGTGA. V was trimmed by 6 bases and J by 3 bases, leaving 11 bases between them. The complete variable domain, with remaining parts taken from reference TRBV7-3 and TRBJ1-1, reads GAGVSQTPSNKVTEKGKYVELRCDPISGHTALYWYRQSLGQGPEFLIYFQGTGAADDSGLPNDRFFAVRPEGSVSTLKIQRTERGDSAVYLCASRLQGDTEAFFGQGTRLTVV.

This chain connects TRBV4-1 to TRBJ2-3; 7 nucleotides agree with TRBD2. The V gene end was trimmed by 8 bases and the J gene end by 4 bases; junction bases not matched to a gene: 9. This CDR3 region has 14 residues. Germline V gives CDR1 MGHRA, CDR2 YSYEKL. CDR3 sequence: CASREARVADTQYF. The CDR3, as DNA: TGCGCCAGCCGGGAGGCGAGGGTCGCAGATACGCAGTATTTT.

The CDR3, as DNA: TGCGCCAGCAGCTCAAGTATACGGACAGGGGGTTCCGATGAAGCTTTCTTT. It codes for CASSSSIRTGGSDEAFF. The chain links TRBV5-1 to TRBJ1-1, with 10 bases aligning to TRBD1. V was clipped by 3 bases and J by 7 bases; unmatched bases: 15. This CDR3 has 17 residues. CDR1 is SGHRS and CDR2 is YFSETQ in the germline V gene.

The chain links TRBV5-3 to TRBJ1-2; D gene ambiguous. TRBV5-3 is annotated as an ORF whose role is uncertain. V shed 0 bases and J shed 5 bases, with 17 bases lying between them. The CDR3 covers 16 residues. The CDR3 DNA reads as TGTGCCAGAAGCTTGGAAATTTCCGGCTCCGGGTATGGCTACACCTTC. This sequence encodes CARSLEISGSGYGYTF.

J is TRBJ2-3 and V is TRBV6-2 or TRBV6-3; 9 positions agree with TRBD2. Trimming cost V 4 bases and J 3 bases; bases outside gene matches: 8. The CDR3 has 16 amino acids. CDR1 is MNHEY and CDR2 is SVGEGT in the germline V gene. CDR3 residues: CASSSLAGAFTDTQYF. The CDR3 nucleotides are TGTGCCAGCAGTTCGTTAGCGGGGGCCTTTACAGATACGCAGTATTTT.

This chain uses TRBV5-1 with TRBJ1-1; D unclear. CDR1 SGHRS and CDR2 YFSETQ come from the germline V gene. The V end was cut by 4 bases, the J end by 11 bases, with 18 bases between. This CDR3 contains 13 residues. CDR3 residues: CASSGSIGERAFF. The CDR3 coding sequence is TGCGCCAGCAGCGGATCAATAGGAGAACGGGCTTTCTTT.

On this clone itself: The junction shows a germline mismatch at one end, possibly a read error. This chain links TRBV5-1 with TRBJ2-5, with TRBD2 matching 9 bases. The CDR3 sequence is 15 residues long. Germline-derived CDR1 and CDR2 are SGHRS and YFSETQ. The CDR3, as DNA: TGCGCCAGCAGTTTGGCGGGAGGGCCCGGGGAGACCCAGTACTTC. Translation gives CASSLAGGPGETQYF.